This T cell receptor (beta chain) was sequenced in a study of beta chain features in type 1 diabetes. Overall study results and limits: Among patients with Type 1 diabetes, TCRB CDR3s were moderately but significantly shorter in every one of the four CD4+ subsets.

CD45RO/CCR7/CD25/CD127/CD95/CD27 sorting isolated CD4+ naive, central memory, regulatory and stem cell-like memory cells. The CDR3 runs to 16 residues. V was clipped by 5 bases and J by 5 bases; unmatched bases: 11. The germline V gene has CDR1 MNHNY and CDR2 SVGAGI (reference sequence). Every isolated RNA sample was fully reverse transcribed, so sequencing captured expressed TCRB transcripts. TCRdb's table, derived via immunoSEQ multiplex PCR, lists solely in-frame clones and lacks some. The sample lists approximately 120,000 clones, about 18% occurring once. This clone occurred a few times. Its target is unknown.

The clonotype was recovered from a man aged 18 to 30 with type 1 diabetes. The rearrangement links TRBV6-6 to TRBJ2-7, with 11 bases fitting TRBD2. Source material: central memory CD4+ T cells from blood. The CDR3 loop is CASSPPTSGALNEQYF. The CDR3 DNA follows: TGTGCCAGCAGTCCCCCGACTAGCGGGGCCCTTAACGAGCAGTACTTC.